The 30 T cell receptor beta chains presented below share a single source sample, sequenced in a study of T cell responses to AZD1222 COVID-19 vaccine. Profiling relied on immunoSEQ multiplex PCR, and the TCRdb table lists in-frame clones only, not all of them. The sample consists of tens of thousands of clones, 88% of them appearing once. This sample comprised peripheral blood, obtained 28 days after the second dose of the MenACWY control vaccine. The receptors stem from an adult who received the MenACWY meningococcal vaccine as a control.

The chain carries TRBV7-3 and TRBJ2-1; 10 nucleotides match TRBD2. The trim removed 5 bases at V and 14 bases at J, leaving 12 bases unmatched. CDR3 length equals 14 residues. CDR1 SGHTA and CDR2 FQGTGA come from the germline V gene. CDR3 nucleotide sequence: TGTGCCAGCAGCCAACCGAGTACTAGCGGGAAAAAGTTCTTC. The encoded protein is CASSQPSTSGKKFF.

The chain recombines TRBV28 with TRBJ2-6, with D uncertain. The V and J ends lost 5 bases and 4 bases respectively, with 6 bases between them. This CDR3 has 13 amino acids. Looked up from germline, CDR1 is MDHEN and CDR2 is SYDVKM. CDR3 region: CASSRNGANVLTF. The CDR3, as DNA: TGTGCCAGCAGTCGAAACGGGGCCAACGTCCTGACTTTC. Complete variable domain (other parts from reference TRBV28 and TRBJ2-6): DVKVTQSSRYLVKRTGEKVFLECVQDMDHENMFWYRQDPGLGLRLIYFSYDVKMKEKGDIPEGYSVSREKKERFSLILESASTNQTSMYLCASSRNGANVLTFGAGSRLTVL.

The rearrangement links TRBV2 to TRBJ2-2; tentatively, D is TRBD1 (5 bases). The V gene lost 7 bases and the J gene lost 4 bases, with 13 bases spanning the gap. CDR3 size: 14 residues. Germline CDR1 and CDR2: SNHLY and FYNNEI. DNA for the CDR3: TGTGCCAGCATCAATCAGGGCAGCACCGGGGAGCTGTTTTTT. Protein sequence: CASINQGSTGELFF. Variable domain in full (rest from reference TRBV2 and TRBJ2-2): EPEVTQTPSHQVTQMGQEVILRCVPISNHLYFYWYRQILGQKVEFLVSFYNNEISEKSEIFDDQFSVERPDGSNFTLKIRSTKLEDSAMYFCASINQGSTGELFFGEGSRLTVL.

The V and J genes are TRBV5-4 and TRBJ2-5; tentatively, D is TRBD1 (5 bases). V lost 4 bases, J lost 5 bases, and 18 bases lay in between. The CDR3 covers 15 residues. Per the germline V gene, CDR1 is SGHNT and CDR2 is YYREEE (reference sequence). In DNA, the CDR3 is TGTGCCAGCAGCCCAACAGGACGGTTGGAGGAGACCCAGTACTTC. Its translation is CASSPTGRLEETQYF. Based on the CDR3 plus reference TRBV5-4 and TRBJ2-5, the full variable domain is ETGVTQSPTHLIKTRGQQVTLRCSSQSGHNTVSWYQQALGQGPQFIFQYYREEENGRGNFPPRFSGLQFPNYSSELNVNALELDDSALYLCASSPTGRLEETQYFGPGTRLLVL.

The J gene is TRBJ1-1, the V gene TRBV6-1; 7 bases align to TRBD1. This CDR3 region has 16 residues. V dropped 4 bases and J dropped 4; count of bases not matched to a gene: 12. Per germline, CDR1 MNHNS and CDR2 SASEGT. The CDR3 sequence: CASSAVPGQVGTEAFF. The CDR3 nucleotides are TGTGCCAGCAGTGCAGTTCCCGGACAGGTGGGCACTGAAGCTTTCTTT.

This clone has just a few counts. The chain recombines TRBV13 with TRBJ2-1, with D unresolved. The CDR3 covers 11 residues. Germline V gives CDR1 PRHDT, CDR2 FYEKMQ (reference sequence). The V gene lost 1 base and the J gene lost 8 bases, with 3 bases spanning the gap. CDR3 bases: TGTGCCAGCAGCTTAGTCGATGAGCAGTTCTTC. Amino acids: CASSLVDEQFF.

The rearrangement links TRBV6-5 to TRBJ2-1; D ambiguous. The CDR3 sequence is 15 residues long. Between the trimmed V and J ends, which lost 8 bases and 5 bases, there was a span of 19 bases. CDR1 and CDR2 from the germline V gene are MNHEY and SVGAGI. CDR3 sequence reads: CASGLTGEGHNEQFF. CDR3 DNA: TGTGCCAGCGGGTTAACGGGCGAAGGGCACAATGAGCAGTTCTTC.

This chain links TRBV20-1 with TRBJ1-5, with D tentatively TRBD1 (5 bases). CDR1 and CDR2 from the germline V gene are DFQATT and SNEGSKA (reference sequence). V dropped 3 bases and J dropped 7 bases, with 16 bases sitting between them. The CDR3 contains 14 residues. The DNA for the CDR3 is TGCAGTGCTAGTGTCCAGGGCCGAAAACAGCCCCAGCATTTT. This gives the protein CSASVQGRKQPQHF.

The chain carries TRBV7-3 and TRBJ2-3; tentative D call: TRBD2 (6 bases). The ends were cut back, 5 bases at V and 8 bases at J, with 17 bases in the middle. Germline assignment: CDR1 SGHTA and CDR2 FQGTGA. This CDR3 spans 14 amino acids. DNA of the CDR3: TGTGCCAGCAGCCCTTCTAGCGTAGAGGTTACGCAGTATTTT. Its translation is CASSPSSVEVTQYF.

This rearrangement joins TRBV9 to TRBJ2-3; D is ambiguous. With 3 bases removed from V and 11 bases from J, the gap between germline ends came to 16 bases. CDR1 SGDLS and CDR2 YYNGEE come from the germline V gene. The CDR3 is made up of 13 amino acids. The CDR3 is CASSENPRVRQYF. Written as DNA, the CDR3 is TGTGCCAGCAGCGAGAACCCTAGGGTAAGGCAGTATTTT.

The chain couples TRBV5-6 to TRBJ1-3, with unresolved D. Deletions cut 0 bases from V and 3 bases from J, with 7 bases between. Per the germline V gene, CDR1 is SGHDT and CDR2 is YYEEEE. The CDR3 totals 14 residues. The CDR3 DNA follows: TGTGCCAGCAGCTTGGAGTGGGATGGAAACACCATATATTTT. Its protein is CASSLEWDGNTIYF.

The V and J genes are TRBV4-1 and TRBJ2-1; TRBD2 might be the D (5 bases). This CDR3 is built from 15 residues. Looked up from germline, CDR1 is MGHRA and CDR2 is YSYEKL. Trimming took 1 base from V and 8 from J, leaving 15 bases between them. DNA for the CDR3: TGCGCCAGCAGCCAAGGAATCGGACGAGCGGATGAGCAGTTCTTC. It translates to CASSQGIGRADEQFF.

The chain couples TRBV7-2 to TRBJ2-7; weak D call: TRBD1 (5 bases). The CDR3 runs to 15 residues. Germline assignment: CDR1 SGHTA and CDR2 FQGNSA. The ends were cut back, 3 bases at V and 2 bases at J, with 14 bases in the middle. The CDR3 DNA reads as TGTGCCAGCAGCTTCGCGGCGGACATTACCTACGAGCAGTACTTC. Amino acids: CASSFAADITYEQYF.

The V call is TRBV19, the J call TRBJ2-1; TRBD2 matches 10 bases. Trimming took 5 bases from V and 3 from J; bases not matched to a gene: 10. CDR1 LNHDA and CDR2 SQIVND come from the germline V gene (reference sequence). There are 17 residues in the CDR3. CDR3 coding DNA: TGTGCCAGTAGTGACGGTGGACTAGCGGTAAACTACAATGAGCAGTTCTTC. It codes for CASSDGGLAVNYNEQFF.

The chain employs TRBV27 and TRBJ1-2, with D perhaps matching TRBD1 (6 bases). Germline V gives CDR1 MNHEY, CDR2 SMNVEV (reference sequence). The ends were cut back, 2 bases at V and 5 bases at J, with 12 bases in the middle. This CDR3 has 14 amino acids. The CDR3 bases are TGTGCCAGCAGTTTAGCCGGGCAGGGGTATGGCTACACCTTC. Amino acid sequence: CASSLAGQGYGYTF.

The rearrangement joins TRBV6-5 to TRBJ2-7; D gene ambiguous. The CDR3 consists of 15 residues. V was trimmed by 0 bases and J by 1 base, leaving 10 bases between them. CDR1 is MNHEY, CDR2 SVGAGI, per germline. The CDR3 DNA is TGTGCCAGCAGTTACTCCGGGTTCGGTTCCTACGAGCAGTACTTC. Its translation is CASSYSGFGSYEQYF.

V gene TRBV28 combines with J gene TRBJ1-2; D remains ambiguous. Germline CDR1 is MDHEN and CDR2 is SYDVKM. V dropped 2 bases and J dropped 8 bases, with 9 bases sitting between them. The CDR3 is 12 amino acids. Here the CDR3 DNA reads TGTGCCAGCAGTTTAAGTCTCAGGGGCTACACCTTC. Encoded protein: CASSLSLRGYTF.

J is TRBJ2-7 and V is TRBV5-1; TRBD2 is a possible D gene (6 bases). Germline lookup yields CDR1 SGHRS and CDR2 YFSETQ. V lost 4 bases and J lost 3, with 11 bases in between. This CDR3 comprises 13 residues. In DNA form, the CDR3 reads TGCGCCAGCAGCCGCGGGATTCTCTACGAGCAGTACTTC. Protein: CASSRGILYEQYF.

The chain recombines TRBV2 with TRBJ1-4, with 8 positions matching TRBD1. CDR3 length: 15 amino acids. CDR1 SNHLY and CDR2 FYNNEI come from the germline V gene. Trimming took 6 bases from V and 7 from J; bases not matched to a gene: 10. The CDR3 is CASRDTGGRAEKLFF. CDR3 DNA sequence: TGTGCCAGCAGGGACACAGGGGGTCGGGCTGAAAAACTGTTTTTT. Using reference TRBV2 and TRBJ1-4 for the parts outside the CDR3, the full variable domain is EPEVTQTPSHQVTQMGQEVILRCVPISNHLYFYWYRQILGQKVEFLVSFYNNEISEKSEIFDDQFSVERPDGSNFTLKIRSTKLEDSAMYFCASRDTGGRAEKLFFGSGTQLSVL.

The chain combines TRBV5-1 with TRBJ2-1; a possible D gene is TRBD1 (5 bases). The CDR3 spans 15 residues. From germline, CDR1 is SGHRS and CDR2 YFSETQ. Trimming left V 0 bases short and J 0 bases short, with 7 bases between. The CDR3, as DNA: TGCGCCAGCAGCTTGGGGACAAACTCCTACAATGAGCAGTTCTTC. Translating it yields CASSLGTNSYNEQFF. The whole variable domain, remainder taken from reference TRBV5-1 and TRBJ2-1, is KAGVTQTPRYLIKTRGQQVTLSCSPISGHRSVSWYQQTPGQGLQFLFEYFSETQRNKGNFPGRFSGRQFSNSRSEMNVSTLELGDSALYLCASSLGTNSYNEQFFGPGTRLTVL.

This clone was detected only once. The chain couples TRBV28 to TRBJ2-7, with TRBD1 identical over 9 bases. The V gene's germline CDR1 is MDHEN and CDR2 SYDVKM. The V gene end was trimmed by 3 bases and the J gene end by 6 bases; junction bases not matched to a gene: 6. The length of the CDR3 is 14 residues. In nucleotides, the CDR3 is TGTGCCAGCAGTTTGGGACAGGGCAAGTTCGAGCAGTACTTC. Its protein is CASSLGQGKFEQYF.

This chain uses TRBV28 with TRBJ2-1; no clear D. The CDR3 is made up of 13 amino acids. The germline gives CDR1 MDHEN, CDR2 SYDVKM. Trimming left V 3 bases short and J 3 bases short, with 6 bases between. CDR3 region: CASSFSYYNEQFF. For the CDR3, the DNA is TGTGCCAGCAGTTTCTCCTACTACAATGAGCAGTTCTTC.

The rearrangement joins TRBV28 to TRBJ1-5, with a possible D match to TRBD1 (5 bases). CDR1 MDHEN and CDR2 SYDVKM come from the germline V gene. The V gene lost 5 bases and the J gene lost 4 bases, with 12 bases spanning the gap. CDR3 size: 14 residues. The CDR3 nucleotides read TGTGCCAGCAGTACTCCAGGGATTAATCAGCCCCAGCATTTT. As protein: CASSTPGINQPQHF.

The chain recombines TRBV18 with TRBJ2-5; 8 bases map to TRBD1. The CDR3 spans 15 residues. J was trimmed by 4 bases and V by 1 base; bases with no gene match: 5. Germline V gene lookup returns CDR1 KGHSH and CDR2 LQKENI. CDR3 loop: CASSPRTGQGETQYF. The CDR3 DNA reads as TGTGCCAGCTCACCACGGACAGGGCAGGGAGAGACCCAGTACTTC. Complete variable domain (other parts from reference TRBV18 and TRBJ2-5): NAGVMQNPRHLVRRRGQEARLRCSPMKGHSHVYWYRQLPEEGLKFMVYLQKENIIDESGMPKERFSAEFPKEGPSILRIQQVVRGDSAAYFCASSPRTGQGETQYFGPGTRLLVL.

The chain is built from TRBV11-2 and TRBJ1-4, with D possibly TRBD1 on 5 matching bases. The CDR3 covers 16 residues. Germline V gene data show CDR1 as SGHAT and CDR2 as FQNNGV. The V end lost 5 bases, the J end lost 4 bases, and 17 bases lay between the germline ends. The CDR3 region is CASSPRGPGSNEKLFF. The CDR3 nucleotides are TGTGCCAGCAGCCCTCGGGGCCCAGGCAGTAATGAAAAACTGTTTTTT.

V and J are TRBV28 and TRBJ2-4; the D gene is possibly TRBD2 (5 bases). Trimming took 2 bases from V and 0 from J, leaving 14 bases between them. This CDR3 is built from 17 residues. Germline V gene sequence: CDR1 MDHEN, CDR2 SYDVKM. The CDR3 spells CASSLTVEGIAKNIQYF. The DNA for the CDR3 is TGTGCCAGCAGTTTAACGGTTGAGGGAATAGCCAAAAACATTCAGTACTTC. Together with reference TRBV28 and TRBJ2-4, the CDR3 gives the full variable domain: DVKVTQSSRYLVKRTGEKVFLECVQDMDHENMFWYRQDPGLGLRLIYFSYDVKMKEKGDIPEGYSVSREKKERFSLILESASTNQTSMYLCASSLTVEGIAKNIQYFGAGTRLSVL.

As for this clone: The junction shows a germline mismatch at one end, possibly a read error. The genes are TRBV19 and TRBJ2-7; 7 positions agree with TRBD1. CDR1 and CDR2 (germline): LNHDA, SQIVND (reference sequence). The CDR3 contains 15 residues. CDR3 in DNA: TGTGCCAGTAGTCTAGATACCCAGGGGGTCTACGAGCAGTACTTC. It specifies CASSLDTQGVYEQYF.

The J gene is TRBJ2-7, the V gene TRBV27; TRBD2 matches at 10 bases. The length of the CDR3 is 17 residues. Germline CDR1 and CDR2: MNHEY and SMNVEV (reference sequence). Unmatched junction bases numbered 13, after V lost 2 bases and J lost 6 bases. The CDR3 loop is CASSLTPAGGPFSEQYF. In nucleotides, the CDR3 is TGTGCCAGCAGTTTAACCCCAGCGGGAGGGCCTTTCTCCGAGCAGTACTTC.

Only one count was recorded for this clone. The rearrangement links TRBV29-1 to TRBJ2-7; 8 bases match TRBD1. This CDR3 comprises 11 residues. Germline CDR1 SQVTM, CDR2 ANQGSEA. The ends lost 8 bases at V and 5 bases at J; junction bases unmatched: 5. The CDR3 DNA is TGCAGCTCCTGGACAGGGAACGAGCAGTACTTC. Encoded protein: CSSWTGNEQYF.

This clone showed up just once. CDR3 region: CASSRASSIPEAFF. The CDR3 DNA sequence: TGTGCCAGCAGTCGGGCGTCTAGTATCCCTGAAGCTTTCTTT. The chain couples TRBV6-5 to TRBJ1-1; D not resolved. CDR1 is MNHEY, CDR2 SVGAGI, per germline. CDR3 length: 14 residues. With 5 bases removed from V and 6 bases from J, the gap between germline ends came to 16 bases.